Listed here are 17 T cell receptor beta chains from one sample, sequenced in a study of cytomegalovirus exposure and HLA in healthy donors. The PCR contained 60 Vbeta and 13 Jbeta primers. Method: immunoSEQ multiplex PCR; TCRdb's copy keeps in-frame clones and lacks some. The sample holds about 100,000 clones, about 76% seen once. Sequencing was performed on PBMCs. These receptors originate from a man in his forties or fifties in good health and CMV-seropositive.

CDR3 loop: CASSLRRVVDGELFF. The CDR3 DNA is TGTGCCAGCAGTTTACGCAGGGTAGTTGACGGGGAGCTGTTTTTT. This chain joins TRBV28 and TRBJ2-2; tentative D call: TRBD1 (5 bases). With 2 bases removed from V and 7 bases from J, the gap between germline ends came to 14 bases. CDR1 is MDHEN, CDR2 SYDVKM, per germline. The CDR3 has 15 amino acids.

This chain links TRBV27 with TRBJ2-5, with a tentative D call TRBD1 (6 bases). This CDR3 comprises 14 residues. V lost 2 bases to trimming and J lost 5 bases, with 12 bases between them. Germline V CDR1 and CDR2: MNHEY, SMNVEV (reference sequence). The CDR3 DNA follows: TGTGCCAGCAGTTTACGGCCAGGGGACGAGACCCAGTACTTC. It specifies CASSLRPGDETQYF.

The chain joins TRBV7-9 to TRBJ2-3; 13 nucleotides agree with TRBD2. There are 16 residues in the CDR3. CDR1 is SEHNR, CDR2 FQNEAQ, per germline (reference sequence). Germline trimming cut 5 bases from V and 6 bases from J; bases unmatched to any gene: 8. The CDR3 coding sequence is TGTGCCAGCAGCCGGGGACTAGCGGGACGTTGGGATACGCAGTATTTT. It encodes CASSRGLAGRWDTQYF. Looking up the rest from reference TRBV7-9 and TRBJ2-3 gives the full variable domain: DTGVSQNPRHKITKRGQNVTFRCDPISEHNRLYWYRQTLGQGPEFLTYFQNEAQLEKSRLLSDRFSAERPKGSFSTLEIQRTEQGDSAMYLCASSRGLAGRWDTQYFGPGTRLTVL.

The J gene is TRBJ2-5, the V gene TRBV4-2; D gene unclear. Germline-derived CDR1 and CDR2 are LGHNA and YNFKEQ. The length of the CDR3 is 13 residues. Trimming cost V 1 base and J 5 bases, with 8 bases left between them. CDR3 region: CASSQGGRETQYF. The CDR3 nucleotides read TGTGCCAGCAGCCAAGGAGGCCGGGAGACCCAGTACTTC.

The chain has TRBV6-1 and TRBJ2-5, with a weak D call TRBD2 (7 bases). Germline V gene data show CDR1 as MNHNS and CDR2 as SASEGT. Trimming took 3 bases from V and 4 from J, leaving 18 bases between them. The CDR3 extends over 16 amino acids. The CDR3 is CASSDGWGGGVETQYF. As DNA, the CDR3 is TGTGCCAGCAGTGATGGGTGGGGGGGCGGGGTAGAGACCCAGTACTTC.

V usage is TRBV5-1 and J usage is TRBJ2-5; D may be TRBD1 (6 bases). Trimming left V 0 bases short and J 4 bases short, with 10 bases between. Germline V gene sequence: CDR1 SGHRS, CDR2 YFSETQ. The CDR3 is 14 residues long. CDR3 DNA: TGCGCCAGCAGCTTGGAGGGGGAAGGAGAGACCCAGTACTTC. It is translated as CASSLEGEGETQYF.

The V gene is TRBV27, the J gene TRBJ1-1; D gene ambiguous. Trimming stripped 5 bases from V and 6 bases from J, with 28 bases between. CDR3 length equals 18 residues. Germline CDR1 reads MNHEY; CDR2 reads SMNVEV (reference sequence). CDR3 protein: CASSPHPWAPTERPEAFF. The CDR3 DNA follows: TGTGCCAGCAGTCCCCACCCTTGGGCACCAACGGAACGGCCTGAAGCTTTCTTT.

This clone was detected a few times. This rearrangement joins TRBV7-2 to TRBJ1-4; D perhaps matches TRBD1 (6 bases). CDR1 and CDR2 from the germline V gene are SGHTA and FQGNSA. V dropped 1 base and J dropped 7 bases, with 13 bases sitting between them. CDR3 length equals 15 residues. CDR3 protein: CASSLDDRLGEKLFF. The CDR3 nucleotides are TGTGCCAGCAGCTTAGACGACAGGCTAGGTGAAAAACTGTTTTTT.

The chain recombines TRBV28 with TRBJ2-3; no reliable D call. Germline lookup yields CDR1 MDHEN and CDR2 SYDVKM. V lost 6 bases, J lost 2 bases, and 30 bases lay in between. CDR3 size: 20 residues. The DNA of the CDR3 is TGTGCCAGCAGCCGCCCTGGGCAGGCGATTATCCAGGATTACACAGATACGCAGTATTTT. Amino acids: CASSRPGQAIIQDYTDTQYF.

Worth noting for this clone: The conserved phenylalanine or tryptophan is not found at the CDR3 terminus, so this likely reflects a read error. The rearrangement uses TRBV19 and TRBJ1-5; D unresolved. Germline V gene data show CDR1 as LNHDA and CDR2 as SQIVND (reference sequence). CDR3 length equals 13 residues. Trimming left V 6 bases short and J 3 bases short, with 9 bases between. This CDR3 reads CASSPGINQPQHS. The DNA of the CDR3 is TGTGCCAGTAGCCCCGGGATCAATCAGCCCCAGCATTCT.

V is TRBV4-1 and J is TRBJ2-1; 13 nucleotides agree with TRBD2. The CDR3 spans 16 residues. The V and J ends lost 3 bases and 6 bases, in that order; junction bases with no gene match: 5. CDR1 MGHRA and CDR2 YSYEKL come from the germline V gene. The CDR3 sequence: CASSQGGTSGINEQFF. In DNA form, the CDR3 reads TGCGCCAGCAGCCAGGGCGGGACTAGCGGGATCAATGAGCAGTTCTTC.

V gene TRBV6-1 combines with J gene TRBJ1-1, with TRBD1 identical over 7 bases. The CDR3 is 11 amino acids. The J segment lost 9 bases and the V segment lost 5 bases, leaving 3 bases of the junction unmatched. Germline CDR1 is MNHNS and CDR2 is SASEGT. The CDR3 bases are TGTGCCAGCAGTCCGACAGGGAAAGCTTTCTTT. Amino acid sequence: CASSPTGKAFF.

As regards this clone: A read error is likely, as this CDR3 ends without the conserved phenylalanine or tryptophan. The rearrangement uses TRBV29-1 and TRBJ1-2; 9 nucleotides align to TRBD1. V trimming: 5 bases; J trimming: 8 bases; junction bases outside the gene matches: 3. The V gene's germline CDR1 is SQVTM and CDR2 ANQGSEA. This CDR3 region has 11 residues. The CDR3 coding sequence is TGCAGCGTTACAGGGGGCGAGGGCTACACCGTC. It specifies CSVTGGEGYTV.

The rearrangement uses TRBV28 and TRBJ2-1; D call uncertain. Trimming shortened V by 5 bases and J by 4 bases, and 6 bases separated the two germline ends. In germline, CDR1 is MDHEN, CDR2 SYDVKM. There are 12 residues in the CDR3. The CDR3, as DNA: TGTGCCAGCAGTCGTCTATACAATGAGCAGTTCTTC. Amino acids: CASSRLYNEQFF.

This clone was detected a few times. This rearrangement joins TRBV7-2 to TRBJ2-2; D unclear. This CDR3 spans 14 amino acids. Trimming pared 4 bases from V and 0 bases from J, leaving 6 bases between. Germline assignment: CDR1 SGHTA and CDR2 FQGNSA. The CDR3 DNA is TGTGCCAGCAGCTACCGGGCGAACACCGGGGAGCTGTTTTTT. Translating gives CASSYRANTGELFF.

This clone was seen once. The rearrangement uses TRBV18 and TRBJ2-7; 8 bases align to TRBD1. The CDR3 runs 16 residues. Germline CDR1 and CDR2: KGHSH and LQKENI. The junction had 12 bases not matched to a gene; V was cut back by 4 bases and J by 4 bases. The CDR3 DNA reads TGTGCCAGCTCACACGGGGGCAGACAGGGGACTTACGAGCAGTACTTC. This gives the protein CASSHGGRQGTYEQYF.

The genes are TRBV6-5 and TRBJ2-1; 10 nucleotides line up with TRBD1. J was trimmed by 9 bases and V by 6 bases; bases with no gene match: 11. This CDR3 comprises 15 residues. The germline V gene encodes CDR1 MNHEY and CDR2 SVGAGI. The CDR3 coding sequence is TGTGCCAGCAGCTCCGGGACAGGGGTCTCTAGTGAGCAGTTCTTC. Translating it yields CASSSGTGVSSEQFF.